In its sample, the clone carrying this TCR beta chain was seen once. Different DNA sequences within this sample yield the same CDR3. The data are from a study of blood T cell repertoires in COVID-19. Across the whole study: Donors in the United States, Italy and Spain gave samples during acute or convalescent COVID-19. The cDNA or gDNA used as material had been derived from T cells, B-cell-depleted T cells, or PBMCs.

In the study's own analysis: How many nucleated cells were present was estimated from reference gene primer amplification. Measured with immunoSEQ multiplex PCR; TCRdb has only the in-frame clones, and not every one. That table supplies the V and J calls and clone size; D and trimming were determined from the DNA. The sample contains about 200,000 clones, less than 95% of which appear only once. V lost 1 base and J lost 3, with 8 bases in between. The CDR3 extends over 14 amino acids. From germline, CDR1 is SGHRS and CDR2 YFSETQ. Enrolment of Seattle patients took place during active infection, and they were followed longitudinally.

Material: peripheral blood. V and J are TRBV5-1 and TRBJ1-5; perhaps TRBD1 as D (5 bases). The TCR originated in a young man with COVID-19, enrolled during active disease. The CDR3 protein is CASSLLGDNQPQHF. CDR3 in DNA: TGCGCCAGCAGCTTGCTAGGGGACAATCAGCCCCAGCATTTT.